This T cell receptor (beta chain) comes out of a study of cytomegalovirus exposure and HLA in healthy donors. Whole-study results and caveats: Despite most TCR sequences being rare, some public TCRs occurred in many donors.

The primer mix had 60 Vbeta and 13 Jbeta primers. Measured with immunoSEQ multiplex PCR; TCRdb has only the in-frame clones, and not every one. The sample records approximately 190,000 clones, approximately 78% being singletons. Germline values: CDR1 SGHNT, CDR2 YENEEA. This CDR3 spans 12 amino acids. V was pared by 5 bases and J by 9 bases, with 4 bases of the junction left unmatched. Of note for this clone: Its antigen is unknown.

The V gene is TRBV11-3, the J gene TRBJ2-3; 8 bases align to TRBD2. Sequencing input: PBMCs. This receptor was obtained from a woman between 18 and 29 years old in good health and CMV-seronegative. CDR3 loop: CASSPAGGTQYF. CDR3 nucleotide sequence: TGTGCCAGCAGCCCGGCGGGGGGAACGCAGTATTTT.